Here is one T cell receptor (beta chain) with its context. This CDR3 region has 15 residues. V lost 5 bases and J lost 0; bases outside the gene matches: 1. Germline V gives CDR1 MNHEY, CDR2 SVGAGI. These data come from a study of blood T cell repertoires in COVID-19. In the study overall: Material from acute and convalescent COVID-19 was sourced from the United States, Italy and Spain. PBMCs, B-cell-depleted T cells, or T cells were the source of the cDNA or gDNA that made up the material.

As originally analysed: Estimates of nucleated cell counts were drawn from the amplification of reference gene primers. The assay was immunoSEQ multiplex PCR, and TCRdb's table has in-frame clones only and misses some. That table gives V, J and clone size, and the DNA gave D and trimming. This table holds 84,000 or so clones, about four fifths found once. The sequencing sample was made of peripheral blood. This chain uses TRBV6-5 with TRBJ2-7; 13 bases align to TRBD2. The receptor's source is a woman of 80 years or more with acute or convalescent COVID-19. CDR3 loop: CASSTSGGVSYEQYF. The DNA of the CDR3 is TGTGCCAGCAGTACTAGCGGGGGGGTCTCCTACGAGCAGTACTTC.